Listed below are T cell receptor beta chains from one sample, sequenced in a study of shared clonotypes between healthy human individuals. Data came from immunoSEQ multiplex PCR; TCRdb stores just in-frame clones and leaves some out. The sample consists of approximately 2,200,000 clones, 93% of them appearing once. Input material: naive CD8+ T cells from PBMCs. All receptors come from a man aged 18 to 29 in good health. Some clones in this sample may be carry-over from other donors' samples. The CDR3 runs from the conserved cysteine through the conserved F or W.

CASSPDHEQFF	TRBV11-2	11
CASTLQAGGDTEAFF	TRBV9	15
CASSFIGSGGPQHF	TRBV27	14
CASSPGSGTSISYEQYF	TRBV18	17
CASSPTSATDTQYF	TRBV7-9	14
CASSLGAVYGYTF	TRBV27	13
CASSLAGGDDEQFF	TRBV2	14
CASRTFGGGGYEQYF	TRBV2	15
CASSTGVSSGNTIYF	TRBV11-2	15
CASSTRTAKAPQHF	TRBV19	14
CASNGAGGSFLRTGELFF	TRBV2	18
CSVTGGNSYNEQFF	TRBV29-1	14
CASSLALRWDSVVGETQYF	TRBV11-2	19
CASSIFGTGEGEQYF	TRBV28	15
CSAIGASGANVLTF	TRBV29-1	14
CASSPRTGGDDEKLFF	TRBV4-3	16
CASSFGFGTVRNYGYTF	TRBV7-2	17
CASSQSPGGGETQYF	TRBV27	15